The TCR beta chain under discussion was sequenced for a study of blood T cell repertoires in COVID-19. Across the whole study: Whether acute or convalescent, the COVID-19 samples came from the United States, Italy and Spain. Sources were T cells, B-cell-depleted T cells, or PBMCs; the material itself was cDNA or gDNA.

As originally analysed: Reference gene primers were amplified, and this amplification served to estimate nucleated cell counts. Produced via immunoSEQ multiplex PCR; TCRdb's table is partial and in-frame only. V and J calls and clone size are copied from that table; D and trimming were computed from the DNA. This sample yields about 500,000 clones, of which roughly nine tenths are seen a single time; about 0.91% belongs to the top ten. Seattle-derived patients entered the study during active infection and were followed longitudinally. Losses at the gene ends were 4 bases for V and 9 bases for J; bases not matched to a gene: 4. The CDR3 loop spans 13 amino acids. CDR1 is MNHEY, CDR2 SMNVEV, per germline (reference sequence).

The sequenced material came from peripheral blood. The V call is TRBV27, the J call TRBJ2-1; 9 nucleotides line up with TRBD2. The TCR comes from a man aged 18-30 years with COVID-19, enrolled during active disease. CDR3 residues: CASSYSGRFEQFF. The CDR3 bases are TGTGCCAGCAGTTACAGCGGGAGGTTTGAGCAGTTCTTC.